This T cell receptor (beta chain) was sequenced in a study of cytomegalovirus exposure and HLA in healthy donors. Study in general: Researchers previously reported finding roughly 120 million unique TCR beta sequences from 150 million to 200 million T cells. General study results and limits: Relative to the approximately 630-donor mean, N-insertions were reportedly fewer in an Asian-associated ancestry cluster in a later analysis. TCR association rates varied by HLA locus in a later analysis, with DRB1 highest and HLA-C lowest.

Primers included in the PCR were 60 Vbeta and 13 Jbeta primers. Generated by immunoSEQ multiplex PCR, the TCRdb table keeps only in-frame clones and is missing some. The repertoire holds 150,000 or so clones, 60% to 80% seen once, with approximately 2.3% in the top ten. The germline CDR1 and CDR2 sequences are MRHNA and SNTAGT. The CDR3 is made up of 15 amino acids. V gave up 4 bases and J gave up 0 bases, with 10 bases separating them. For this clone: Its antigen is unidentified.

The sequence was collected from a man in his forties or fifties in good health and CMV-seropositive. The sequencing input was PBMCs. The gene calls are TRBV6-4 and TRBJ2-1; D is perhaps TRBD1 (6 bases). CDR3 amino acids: CASSAVGGSYNEQFF. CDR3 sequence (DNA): TGTGCCAGCAGTGCGGTAGGGGGCTCCTACAATGAGCAGTTCTTC.